The source of this T cell receptor beta chain is a study of neurological immune-mediated disorders. Trimming at V came to 5 bases and at J to 1 base, leaving 11 bases not matched to a gene. CDR1 is MDHEN, CDR2 SYDVKM, per germline. The CDR3 consists of 16 residues. As for the cDNA, it was generated by 5'RACE with 10-nucleotide random UMIs. TCRdb fed the 5' RACE reads into MiXCR, producing one record per CDR3 protein. The data hold about 71,000 distinct CDR3 sequences, with roughly 13% observed a single time. Time point of the sample: longitudinal time-point 1 (baseline). The sequence was collected from a female donor with HTLV-1-associated myelopathy (HAM/TSP). J is TRBJ2-7 and V is TRBV28; 7 bases match TRBD2. The sample was PBMCs. The CDR3 spells CASSPLTSRLSYEQYF. The DNA for the CDR3 is TGTGCCAGCAGTCCCCTGACTAGCAGACTATCCTACGAGCAGTACTTC.